These 31 T cell receptor beta chains were sequenced from one sample in a study of T cell repertoires in cytomegalovirus infection. TCRdb called the reads again in MiXCR, with one record for every CDR3 protein. Of about 78,000 distinct CDR3 sequences listed, roughly 40% are singletons. Their antigen targets remain unknown. Sequencing was performed on CD8+ T cells from cultured PBMCs, taken from culture after CMV antigen stimulation. The receptor set was obtained from a human donor in good health (CMV status not recorded). Some clones in this sample may be carry-over from other donors' samples.

The rearrangement joins TRBV4-1 to TRBJ1-1; D unclear. This CDR3 is 13 amino acids long. Trimming left V 3 bases short and J 7 bases short, with 12 bases between. Per germline, CDR1 MGHRA and CDR2 YSYEKL. The CDR3 DNA is TGCGCCAGCAGCCAGGCCCTTTTTGGTGAAGCTTTCTTT. It is translated as CASSQALFGEAFF.

The chain has TRBV2 and TRBJ2-3; 9 nucleotides match TRBD1. From germline, CDR1 is SNHLY and CDR2 FYNNEI. This CDR3 has 14 residues. Trimming cost V 4 bases and J 1 base; bases outside gene matches: 0. CDR3 loop: CASSGTGGTDTQYF. The CDR3 nucleotides read TGTGCCAGCAGTGGGACAGGGGGCACAGATACGCAGTATTTT.

The chain links TRBV7-9 to TRBJ2-1; possibly TRBD1 for D (5 bases). V gave up 4 bases and J gave up 0 bases, with 16 bases separating them. Germline V gene sequence: CDR1 SEHNR, CDR2 FQNEAQ (reference sequence). This CDR3 has 17 residues. CDR3 protein: CASSYGKTASSYNEQFF. As DNA, the CDR3 is TGTGCCAGCAGCTACGGAAAGACAGCGAGCTCCTACAATGAGCAGTTCTTC.

This chain links TRBV4-1 with TRBJ1-6; a possible D gene is TRBD1 (5 bases). Trimming removed 0 bases from V and 9 bases from J, with 18 bases in between. The CDR3 is made up of 17 amino acids. Germline-derived CDR1 and CDR2 are MGHRA and YSYEKL. This chain's CDR3 is CASSQDGTATGGSPLHF. CDR3 in DNA: TGCGCCAGCAGCCAAGATGGCACAGCCACCGGGGGTTCACCCCTCCACTTT.

Here the CDR3 DNA reads TGTGCCAGCAGCTTAGCAGGGACACTTAACTATGGCTACACCTTC. Its protein product is CASSLAGTLNYGYTF. The J gene is TRBJ1-2, the V gene TRBV7-9, with D possibly TRBD1 on 6 matching bases. Germline V gene data show CDR1 as SEHNR and CDR2 as FQNEAQ (reference sequence). CDR3 size: 15 residues. V lost 0 bases and J lost 1, with 9 bases in between.

The chain combines TRBV11-2 with TRBJ2-3, with TRBD2 as a possible D gene (6 bases). Trimming removed 4 bases at V and 6 bases at J, with 23 bases between. The CDR3 is 17 residues long. Germline V gives CDR1 SGHAT, CDR2 FQNNGV. DNA of the CDR3: TGTGCCAGCAGCTCAGCAATCGGGACTGAGGGTTCCGATACGCAGTATTTT. It specifies CASSSAIGTEGSDTQYF.

The rearrangement uses TRBV29-1 and TRBJ2-1; 8 bases map to TRBD2. CDR3 length equals 13 residues. Losses at the gene ends were 6 bases for V and 4 bases for J; bases not matched to a gene: 5. The germline V gene encodes CDR1 SQVTM and CDR2 ANQGSEA. Here the CDR3 reads CSVSGGVYNEQFF. The CDR3 nucleotides read TGCAGCGTGTCCGGGGGGGTTTACAATGAGCAGTTCTTC.

In this sample, this clonotype turned up once. The gene calls are TRBV7-3 and TRBJ2-7; unclear D gene. Germline CDR1 is SGHTA and CDR2 is FQGTGA. V was cut by 4 bases and J by 5 bases, with 6 bases left in between. The CDR3 is made up of 11 amino acids. The CDR3, as DNA: TGTGCCAGCAGCTCAGGCGACGAGCAGTACTTC. This encodes CASSSGDEQYF. Complete variable domain (other parts from reference TRBV7-3 and TRBJ2-7): GAGVSQTPSNKVTEKGKYVELRCDPISGHTALYWYRQSLGQGPEFLIYFQGTGAADDSGLPNDRFFAVRPEGSVSTLKIQRTERGDSAVYLCASSSGDEQYFGPGTRLTVT.

The chain carries TRBV4-3 and TRBJ2-1, with D perhaps TRBD1 (6 bases). The germline V and J ends were trimmed by 3 bases and 0 bases, with 9 bases remaining between them. The CDR3 runs 15 residues. CDR1 is LGHNA and CDR2 is YSLEER in the germline V gene. In DNA form, the CDR3 reads TGCGCCAGCAGCCATGACAGGAGCTCCTACAATGAGCAGTTCTTC. It yields the protein CASSHDRSSYNEQFF.

This chain connects TRBV7-6 to TRBJ2-3; 8 bases align to TRBD2. J gave up 0 bases and V 7 bases, and 9 bases lay outside the gene matches. The CDR3 sequence is 16 residues long. Per germline, CDR1 SGHVS and CDR2 FNYEAQ. The CDR3 sequence is CASNNPGGVSTDTQYF. DNA of the CDR3: TGTGCCAGCAACAACCCGGGGGGGGTTAGCACAGATACGCAGTATTTT. Supplemented by reference TRBV7-6 and TRBJ2-3, the full variable domain reads GAGVSQSPRYKVTKRGQDVALRCDPISGHVSLYWYRQALGQGPEFLTYFNYEAQQDKSGLPNDRFSAERPEGSISTLTIQRTEQRDSAMYRCASNNPGGVSTDTQYFGPGTRLTVL.

The rearrangement joins TRBV6-8 to TRBJ1-2; TRBD1 matches 8 bases. Germline CDR1 and CDR2: MNHGY and SAAAGT. The CDR3 is 14 amino acids. Losses at the gene ends were 2 bases for V and 8 bases for J; bases not matched to a gene: 7. The CDR3 sequence is CASSYAGGNRGYTF. The CDR3 DNA sequence: TGTGCCAGCAGTTACGCAGGGGGCAATCGCGGCTACACCTTC.

Here the CDR3 DNA reads TGTGCCAGCAGCGCGTCTATGGGGACAGGGGCCCTCTTCTATGGCTACACCTTC. Translation gives CASSASMGTGALFYGYTF. V and J are TRBV9 and TRBJ1-2; 10 bases are a match to TRBD1. Germline CDR1 reads SGDLS; CDR2 reads YYNGEE. V shed 3 bases, J shed 4 bases, and the junction held 15 bases outside the gene matches. CDR3 size: 18 residues.

The V and J genes are TRBV14 and TRBJ2-1, with a tentative D call TRBD1 (5 bases). The CDR3 extends over 13 amino acids. V lost 3 bases and J lost 4, with 7 bases in between. Germline CDR1 SGHDN, CDR2 FVKESK. Here the CDR3 DNA reads TGTGCCAGCAGCCAGACAGTGTACAATGAGCAGTTCTTC. This codes for CASSQTVYNEQFF.

J is TRBJ2-2 and V is TRBV5-6; 7 bases line up with TRBD1. J was trimmed by 6 bases and V by 4 bases; bases with no gene match: 12. The CDR3 extends over 16 amino acids. CDR1 SGHDT and CDR2 YYEEEE come from the germline V gene. In nucleotides, the CDR3 is TGTGCCAGCAGCGTACAACGGACAGGTCGGCCCGGGGAGCTGTTTTTT. It translates to CASSVQRTGRPGELFF.

This clonotype showed up just a few times. The chain recombines TRBV7-6 with TRBJ1-4; TRBD1 agrees at 9 bases. The junction had 13 bases not matched to a gene; V was cut back by 5 bases and J by 6 bases. The V gene's germline CDR1 is SGHVS and CDR2 FNYEAQ. The length of the CDR3 is 17 residues. The CDR3 DNA reads as TGTGCCAGCAGCCACCCCCCCGCGGGACAGGGATATGAAAAACTGTTTTTT. This encodes CASSHPPAGQGYEKLFF.

This clonotype was detected only a few times. This chain uses TRBV7-9 with TRBJ1-1; D unclear. Germline V gene data show CDR1 as SEHNR and CDR2 as FQNEAQ (reference sequence). V dropped 5 bases and J dropped 8 bases, with 21 bases sitting between them. This CDR3 contains 15 residues. CDR3 sequence: CASSPSYLGTTEAFF. As DNA, the CDR3 is TGTGCCAGCAGCCCTAGTTATTTAGGCACAACCGAAGCTTTCTTT.

The rearrangement joins TRBV4-1 to TRBJ1-5; D not resolved. The CDR3 totals 14 residues. Trimming removed 4 bases from V and 6 bases from J, with 13 bases in between. Germline V gives CDR1 MGHRA, CDR2 YSYEKL. In nucleotides, the CDR3 is TGCGCCAGCAGCCTCGGGCCCCTCGGTCAGCCCCAGCATTTT. Residues: CASSLGPLGQPQHF.

This clonotype is a singleton in its sample. The chain combines TRBV6-6 with TRBJ1-4; D gene ambiguous. Trimming shortened V by 0 bases and J by 2 bases, and 10 bases separated the two germline ends. The CDR3 sequence is 16 residues long. CDR1 and CDR2 from the germline V gene are MNHNY and SVGAGI (reference sequence). Here the CDR3 DNA reads TGTGCCAGCAGTTACTCCTGGGGTGGTACTAATGAAAAACTGTTTTTT. Residues: CASSYSWGGTNEKLFF.

The chain has TRBV5-6 and TRBJ2-7, with 8 positions matching TRBD2. The length of the CDR3 is 17 residues. CDR1 and CDR2 (germline): SGHDT, YYEEEE. With 4 bases clipped from V and 3 bases from J, the junction kept 15 bases outside the gene matches. The CDR3: CASSAWMAGLGVYEQYF. CDR3 sequence (DNA): TGTGCCAGCAGCGCGTGGATGGCGGGACTAGGCGTCTACGAGCAGTACTTC.

The rearrangement links TRBV6-2 or TRBV6-3 to TRBJ1-1, with D perhaps TRBD1 (5 bases). Germline lookup yields CDR1 MNHEY and CDR2 SVGEGT. The length of the CDR3 is 13 residues. Trimming shortened V by 5 bases and J by 5 bases, and 12 bases separated the two germline ends. The DNA for the CDR3 is TGTGCCAGCAGTGCCAGGGAGGAGACTGAAGCTTTCTTT. Its translation is CASSAREETEAFF.

The J gene is TRBJ1-6, the V gene TRBV28, with D unresolved. CDR1 is MDHEN and CDR2 is SYDVKM in the germline V gene. Trimming pared 4 bases from V and 8 bases from J, leaving 18 bases between. The CDR3 runs 16 residues. The CDR3 region is CASSSRFLDLDSPLHF. The CDR3, as DNA: TGTGCCAGCAGTTCCCGTTTCCTGGACCTAGATTCACCCCTCCACTTT.

There are many counts of this clonotype. The V and J genes are TRBV7-8 and TRBJ1-3, with D possibly matching TRBD1 (6 bases). Germline V gene sequence: CDR1 SGHVS, CDR2 FQNEAQ. This CDR3 has 18 residues. V lost 6 bases, J lost 1 base, and 22 bases lay in between. DNA of the CDR3: TGTGCCAGCAGTCCCCGGTCGGGGGCTCGGTGGTCTGGAAACACCATATATTTT. This encodes CASSPRSGARWSGNTIYF.

The V and J genes are TRBV28 and TRBJ2-2; D remains ambiguous. CDR1 is MDHEN, CDR2 SYDVKM, per germline. The ends were cut back, 10 bases at V and 5 bases at J, with 14 bases in the middle. The CDR3 covers 13 residues. CDR3 sequence: CATNLVPTGELFF. The CDR3 region has the DNA TGTGCCACCAACCTGGTCCCGACCGGGGAGCTGTTTTTT.

This clonotype occurred a few times. CDR3 nucleotides: TGTGCCAGCACTACCCAGGGGGGAACGAACACCGGGGAGCTGTTTTTT. This translates into CASTTQGGTNTGELFF. The V call is TRBV6-8, the J call TRBJ2-2, with D maybe TRBD1 (7 bases). Looked up from germline, CDR1 is MNHGY and CDR2 is SAAAGT. The V end was cut by 7 bases, the J end by 0 bases, with 15 bases between. The CDR3 is made up of 16 amino acids.

The rearrangement links TRBV19 to TRBJ2-2, with 9 bases identical to TRBD1. The CDR3 totals 18 residues. Unmatched junction bases numbered 12, after V lost 7 bases and J lost 0 bases. Germline V gene sequence: CDR1 LNHDA, CDR2 SQIVND (reference sequence). CDR3 protein: CASTNPNRGLPNTGELFF. CDR3 bases: TGTGCCAGTACAAATCCGAACAGGGGGCTCCCGAACACCGGGGAGCTGTTTTTT.

This clonotype was observed at least ten times. The chain combines TRBV6-2 or TRBV6-3 with TRBJ2-2, with D perhaps matching TRBD1 (5 bases). This CDR3 spans 14 amino acids. Germline values: CDR1 MNHEY, CDR2 SVGEGT. Trimming took off 7 bases at V and 3 bases at J, with 12 bases between the two ends. The DNA for the CDR3 is TGTGCCAGCAACCAGGGTCCGTACACCGGGGAGCTGTTTTTT. Protein sequence: CASNQGPYTGELFF.

This clonotype turned up a few times. The chain carries TRBV9 and TRBJ2-3, with 10 bases that match TRBD2. The trim removed 0 bases at V and 5 bases at J, leaving 9 bases unmatched. This CDR3 comprises 17 residues. CDR1 and CDR2 from the germline V gene are SGDLS and YYNGEE. The CDR3: CASSVGLAGGREDTQYF. The CDR3 region has the DNA TGTGCCAGCAGCGTAGGATTAGCGGGGGGCCGGGAAGATACGCAGTATTTT.

The chain recombines TRBV27 with TRBJ2-7; 9 bases match TRBD1. The J segment lost 1 base and the V segment lost 8 bases, leaving 6 bases of the junction unmatched. In germline, CDR1 is MNHEY, CDR2 SMNVEV (reference sequence). The CDR3 length is 14 residues. The CDR3 here is CASHTGTGSYEQYF. The CDR3 DNA reads TGTGCCAGCCACACCGGGACAGGGTCCTACGAGCAGTACTTC.

The V call is TRBV7-9, the J call TRBJ2-6; no reliable D call. The CDR3 extends over 11 amino acids. Germline-derived CDR1 and CDR2 are SEHNR and FQNEAQ (reference sequence). Trimming left V 5 bases short and J 15 bases short, with 11 bases between. CDR3 residues: CASSRSPPLTF. The CDR3 nucleotides are TGTGCCAGCAGCAGGAGCCCGCCCCTGACTTTC.

CDR3 loop: CASSQGPSTGEEAGYTF. CDR3 DNA: TGCGCCAGCAGCCAAGGCCCCTCGACGGGGGAGGAGGCTGGCTACACCTTC. This rearrangement joins TRBV4-3 to TRBJ1-2, with a weak D call TRBD1 (5 bases). Per germline, CDR1 LGHNA and CDR2 YSLEER. The CDR3 runs to 17 residues. With 1 base removed from V and 7 bases from J, the gap between germline ends came to 22 bases.

This clonotype was counted many times. J is TRBJ1-6 and V is TRBV4-3; D gene uncertain. Trimming pared 4 bases from V and 7 bases from J, leaving 11 bases between. Per germline, CDR1 LGHNA and CDR2 YSLEER. The CDR3 totals 14 residues. The CDR3 DNA follows: TGCGCCAGCAGCCGGCAACAGAGAAATTCACCCCTCCACTTT. The encoded protein is CASSRQQRNSPLHF.